The clone carrying this T cell receptor beta chain was observed a handful of times. What it binds is not known. This specimen comes from a study of naive and memory T cell subsets. Study-wide findings and caveats: Especially in CD8 cells, naive repertoires contained a few larger clonotypes, possibly CD45RA-re-expressing memory cells.

The CDR3 is made up of 13 amino acids. The germline CDR1 and CDR2 sequences are LNHNV and YYDKDF (reference sequence). Between the trimmed V and J ends, which lost 8 bases and 4 bases, there was a span of 15 bases. Alpha and beta libraries were amplified separately from the second PCR onward. Two oligonucleotides, mixed equimolar, formed the beta constant-region primer covering TRBC1 and TRBC2. Nested alpha and beta constant-region primers with the SP2 primer drove four PCR rounds on ligated cDNA. The cDNA 3' end received a ligated single-stranded oligonucleotide carrying the SP2 primer and a 12-nucleotide UMI. TCRdb re-called the UMI-ligation and nested PCR reads through MiXCR, storing one row per CDR3 protein. The repertoire has 150,000 or so distinct CDR3 sequences, 22% of them found once; the top ten carry about 0.11%.

The receptor was isolated from a human donor in good health. The genes are TRBV15 and TRBJ2-7; D unclear. Sequenced material: naive CD4+ T cells from blood. The CDR3 loop is CATSTGVGYEQYF. The CDR3 bases are TGTGCCACCTCAACCGGTGTCGGGTACGAGCAGTACTTC.